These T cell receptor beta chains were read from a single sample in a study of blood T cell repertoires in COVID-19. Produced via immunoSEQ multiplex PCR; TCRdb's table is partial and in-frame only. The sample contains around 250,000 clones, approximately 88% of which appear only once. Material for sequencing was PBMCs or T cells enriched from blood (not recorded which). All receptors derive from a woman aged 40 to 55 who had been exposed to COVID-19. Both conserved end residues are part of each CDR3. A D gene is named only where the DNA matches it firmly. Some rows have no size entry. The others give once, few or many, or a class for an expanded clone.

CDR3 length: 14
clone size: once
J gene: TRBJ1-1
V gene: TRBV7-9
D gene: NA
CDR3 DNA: TGTGCCAGCAGCTTAGAGGGGATGGGCACTGAAGCTTTCTTT
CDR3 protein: CASSLEGMGTEAFF

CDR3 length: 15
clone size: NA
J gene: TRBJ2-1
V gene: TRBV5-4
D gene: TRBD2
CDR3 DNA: TGTGCCAGCAGCTTGGAGCGGGGTCGGAACAATGAGCAGTTCTTC
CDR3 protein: CASSLERGRNNEQFF

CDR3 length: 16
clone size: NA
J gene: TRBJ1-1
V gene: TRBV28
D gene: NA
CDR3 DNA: TGTGCCAGCAGTTTAACAGGCGTCCCCTCCCCCATGGGAGCTTTCTTT
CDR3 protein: CASSLTGVPSPMGAFF

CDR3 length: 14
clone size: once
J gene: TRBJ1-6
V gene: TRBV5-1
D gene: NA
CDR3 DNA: TGTGCCAGCAGCTTGTGGGACAATAATTCACCCCTCCACTTT
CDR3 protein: CASSLWDNNSPLHF

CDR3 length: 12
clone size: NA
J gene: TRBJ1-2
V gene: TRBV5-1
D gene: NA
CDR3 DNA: TGTGCCAGCCGGGACTCGGAGGATGGCTACACCTTC
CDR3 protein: CASRDSEDGYTF

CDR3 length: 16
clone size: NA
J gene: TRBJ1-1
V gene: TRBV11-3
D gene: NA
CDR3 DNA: TGTGCCAGCAGCTTCCCCGGACACCTCATGAACACTGAAGCTTTCTTT
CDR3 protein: CASSFPGHLMNTEAFF

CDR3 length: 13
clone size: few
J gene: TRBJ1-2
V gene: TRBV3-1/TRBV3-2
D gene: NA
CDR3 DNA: TGTGCCAGCAGCCAATACCCCAGTTATGGCTACACCTTC
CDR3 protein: CASSQYPSYGYTF

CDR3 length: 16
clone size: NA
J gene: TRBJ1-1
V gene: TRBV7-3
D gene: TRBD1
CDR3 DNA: TGTGCCAGCAGCCCCGGGACAGGGCGGGGGGCCACTGAAGCTTTCTTT
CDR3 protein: CASSPGTGRGATEAFF

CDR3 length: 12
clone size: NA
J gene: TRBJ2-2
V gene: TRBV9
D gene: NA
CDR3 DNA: TGTGCCAGCAGCCGTGTATCCGGGGAGCTGTTTTTT
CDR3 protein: CASSRVSGELFF

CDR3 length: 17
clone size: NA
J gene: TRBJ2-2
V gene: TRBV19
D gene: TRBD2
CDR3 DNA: TGTGCCAGTGTCGACCACGGGGGGGACTCGAACACCGGGGAGCTGTTTTTT
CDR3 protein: CASVDHGGDSNTGELFF

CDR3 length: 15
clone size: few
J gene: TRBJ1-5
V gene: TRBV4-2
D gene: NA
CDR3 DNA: TGTGCCAGCAGCCCTAGACCGGAGGGAAATCAGCCCCAGCATTTT
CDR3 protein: CASSPRPEGNQPQHF

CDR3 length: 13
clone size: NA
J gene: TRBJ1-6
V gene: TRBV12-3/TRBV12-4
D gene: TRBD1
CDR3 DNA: TGTGCCACCTCTCGACAGGGCAATTCACCCCTCCACTTT
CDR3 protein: CATSRQGNSPLHF

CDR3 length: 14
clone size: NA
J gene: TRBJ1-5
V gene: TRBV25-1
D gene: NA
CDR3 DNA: TGTGCCAGCAGGCCCCCCGGTAGCAATCAGCCCCAGCATTTT
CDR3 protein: CASRPPGSNQPQHF

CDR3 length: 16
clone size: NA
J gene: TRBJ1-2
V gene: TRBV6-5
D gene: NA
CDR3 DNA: TGTGCCAGCAGTTACGGGGTGCAGGGGTCCTTTTATGGCTACACCTTC
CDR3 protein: CASSYGVQGSFYGYTF

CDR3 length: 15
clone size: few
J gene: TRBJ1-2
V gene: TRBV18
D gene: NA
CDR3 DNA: TGTGCCAGCTCACCCGCCCCCATGCAGGCAAATGGCTACACCTTC
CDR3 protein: CASSPAPMQANGYTF

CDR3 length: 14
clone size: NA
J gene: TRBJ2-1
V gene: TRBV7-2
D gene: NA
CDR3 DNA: TGTGCCAGCAGTCCTCAAACGGGGTACAATGAGCAGTTCTTC
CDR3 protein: CASSPQTGYNEQFF

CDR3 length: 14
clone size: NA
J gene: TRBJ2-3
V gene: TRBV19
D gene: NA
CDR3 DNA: TGTGCCAGTAGTATGTTTTCTAGCACAGATACGCAGTATTTT
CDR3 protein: CASSMFSSTDTQYF

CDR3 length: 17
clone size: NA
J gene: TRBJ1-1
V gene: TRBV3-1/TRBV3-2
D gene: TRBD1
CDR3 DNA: TGTGCCAGCAGCCGTTCAGGGACAGGTTTTGTGAACACTGAAGCTTTCTTT
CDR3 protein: CASSRSGTGFVNTEAFF

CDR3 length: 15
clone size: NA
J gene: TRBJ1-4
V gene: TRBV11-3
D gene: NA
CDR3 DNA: TGTGCCAGCAGCTCTAGGGACACGGGAAGTGAAAAACTGTTTTTT
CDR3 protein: CASSSRDTGSEKLFF

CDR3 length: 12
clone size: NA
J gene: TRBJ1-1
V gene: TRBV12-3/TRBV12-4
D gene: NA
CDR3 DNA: TGTGCCAGCAGTTTAGGAGGGTCTGAAGCTTTCTTT
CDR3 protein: CASSLGGSEAFF

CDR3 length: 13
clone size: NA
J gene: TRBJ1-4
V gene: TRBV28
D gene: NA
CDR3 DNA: TGTGCCAGCAGGACACCCGGTCGGGAAAAACTGTTTTTT
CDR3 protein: CASRTPGREKLFF

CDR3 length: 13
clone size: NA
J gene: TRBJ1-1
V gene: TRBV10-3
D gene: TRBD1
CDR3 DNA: TGTGCCATCAGAGAAGGGGGCGGAGCTGAAGCTTTCTTT
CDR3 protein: CAIREGGGAEAFF

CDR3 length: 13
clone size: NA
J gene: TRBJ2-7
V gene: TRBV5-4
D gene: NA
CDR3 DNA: TGTGCCAGCAGCTTGGACCCAGCCTACGAGCAGTACTTC
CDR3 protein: CASSLDPAYEQYF

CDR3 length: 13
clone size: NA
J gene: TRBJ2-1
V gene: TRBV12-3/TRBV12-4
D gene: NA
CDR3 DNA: TGTGCCAGCAGCCCTAGCCTCTACAATGAGCAGTTCTTC
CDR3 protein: CASSPSLYNEQFF

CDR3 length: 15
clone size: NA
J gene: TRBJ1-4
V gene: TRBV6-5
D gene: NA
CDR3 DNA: TGTGCCAGCAGTTACGAAGTGAGGAGCCCCCCATACCTGTTTTTT
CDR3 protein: CASSYEVRSPPYLFF

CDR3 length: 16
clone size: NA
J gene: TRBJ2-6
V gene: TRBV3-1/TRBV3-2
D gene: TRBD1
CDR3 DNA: TGTGCCAGCAGCTTTCTAGGGGGCCCTGGGGCCAACGTCCTGACTTTC
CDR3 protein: CASSFLGGPGANVLTF

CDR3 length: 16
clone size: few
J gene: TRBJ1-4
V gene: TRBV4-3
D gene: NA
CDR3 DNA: TGCGCCAGCAGCCAAGCAATAGCACGGAGTAATGAAAAACTGTTTTTT
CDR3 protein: CASSQAIARSNEKLFF

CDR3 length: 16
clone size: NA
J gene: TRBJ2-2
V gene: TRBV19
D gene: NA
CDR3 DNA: TGTGCCAGTACCACACAGGGCGGTGGGTTGACCGGGGAGCTGTTTTTT
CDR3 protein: CASTTQGGGLTGELFF

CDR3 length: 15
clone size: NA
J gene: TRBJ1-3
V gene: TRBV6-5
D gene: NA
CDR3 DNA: TGTGCCAGCACGGAGACCGACCACTCTGGAAACACCATATATTTT
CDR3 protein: CASTETDHSGNTIYF

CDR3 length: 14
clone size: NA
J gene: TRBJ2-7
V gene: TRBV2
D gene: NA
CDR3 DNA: TGTGCCAGCAGTGAATTTGGGAGCTCCTACGAGCAGTACTTC
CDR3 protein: CASSEFGSSYEQYF

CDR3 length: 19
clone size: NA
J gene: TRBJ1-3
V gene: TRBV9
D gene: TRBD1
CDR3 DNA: TGTGCCAGCAGCGCTAAGAGAGCAGGGGGCCCAATGAGTGGAAACACCATATATTTT
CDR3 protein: CASSAKRAGGPMSGNTIYF

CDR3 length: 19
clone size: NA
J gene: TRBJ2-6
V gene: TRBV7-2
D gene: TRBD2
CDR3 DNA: TGTGCCAGCACCACGCGACTAGCGGGAGACCCCTCTGGGGCCAACGTCCTGACTTTC
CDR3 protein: CASTTRLAGDPSGANVLTF

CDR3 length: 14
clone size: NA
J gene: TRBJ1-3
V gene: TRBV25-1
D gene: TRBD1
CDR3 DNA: TGTGCCAGCAGCGACACAGGGGGTGAAAACACCATATATTTT
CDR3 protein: CASSDTGGENTIYF

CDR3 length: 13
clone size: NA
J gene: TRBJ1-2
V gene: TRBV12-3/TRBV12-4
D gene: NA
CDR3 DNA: TGTGCCAGCAGTTTATCAGGGGTCTATGGCTACACCTTC
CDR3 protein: CASSLSGVYGYTF

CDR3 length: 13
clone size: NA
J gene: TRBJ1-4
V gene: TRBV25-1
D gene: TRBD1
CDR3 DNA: TGTGCCACCTCGCAGGGGGGTAATGAAAAACTGTTTTTT
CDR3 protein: CATSQGGNEKLFF

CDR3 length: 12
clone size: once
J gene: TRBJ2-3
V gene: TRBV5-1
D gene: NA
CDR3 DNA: TGTGCCAGCAGCTTGGCCCCGGATACGCAGTATTTT
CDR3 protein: CASSLAPDTQYF

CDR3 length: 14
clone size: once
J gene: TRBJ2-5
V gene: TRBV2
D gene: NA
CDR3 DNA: TGTGCCAGCAATGCAGCGACTCTACAAGAGACCCAGTACTTC
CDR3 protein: CASNAATLQETQYF

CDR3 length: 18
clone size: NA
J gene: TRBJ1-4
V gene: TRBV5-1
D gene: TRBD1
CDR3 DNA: TGCGCCAGCACCCGAAGAGGGGGCGTCTCCGCAACTAATGAAAAACTGTTTTTT
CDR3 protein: CASTRRGGVSATNEKLFF

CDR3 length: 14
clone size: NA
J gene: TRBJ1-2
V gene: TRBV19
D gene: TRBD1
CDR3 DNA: TGTGCCAGTAGTACAACAGGGGGCGCGCGTGGCTACACCTTC
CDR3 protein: CASSTTGGARGYTF

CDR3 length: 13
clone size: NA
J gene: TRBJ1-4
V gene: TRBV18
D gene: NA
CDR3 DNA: TGTGCCAGCTCACCGGCGGGACGGGAAAAACTGTTTTTT
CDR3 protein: CASSPAGREKLFF

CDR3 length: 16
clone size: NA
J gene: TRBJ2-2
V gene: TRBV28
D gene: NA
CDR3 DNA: TGTGCCAGCAGTCCCAGACAGGCCCGGTTTACCGGGGAGCTGTTTTTT
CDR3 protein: CASSPRQARFTGELFF

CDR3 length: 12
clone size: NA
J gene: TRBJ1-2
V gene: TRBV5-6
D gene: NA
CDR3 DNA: TGTGCCAGCAGCTTGGAGGGGGTTGGCTACACCTTC
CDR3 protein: CASSLEGVGYTF

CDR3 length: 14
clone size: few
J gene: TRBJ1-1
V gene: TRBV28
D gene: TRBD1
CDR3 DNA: TGTGCCAGCAGCCAAAGGGGGCGCGTCACTGAAGCTTTCTTT
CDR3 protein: CASSQRGRVTEAFF

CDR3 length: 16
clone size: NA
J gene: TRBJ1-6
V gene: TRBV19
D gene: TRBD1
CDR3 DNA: TGTGCCAGTAGTATATCCGGGACAGGGGCTAATTCACCCCTCCACTTT
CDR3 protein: CASSISGTGANSPLHF

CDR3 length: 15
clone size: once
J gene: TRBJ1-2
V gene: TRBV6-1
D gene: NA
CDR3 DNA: TGTGCCAGCAGTGAAGGGACAGCTAGGAACTATGGCTACACCTTC
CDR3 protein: CASSEGTARNYGYTF

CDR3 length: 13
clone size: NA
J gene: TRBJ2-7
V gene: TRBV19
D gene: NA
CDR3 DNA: TGTGCCAGTAGTATGGTCCTTACGGGCGAGCAGTACTTC
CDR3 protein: CASSMVLTGEQYF

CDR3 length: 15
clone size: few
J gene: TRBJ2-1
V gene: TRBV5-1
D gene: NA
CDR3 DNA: TGCGCCAGCAGCTTGGTTAGCGGTTCCTCGAAGGAGCAGTTCTTC
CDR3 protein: CASSLVSGSSKEQFF

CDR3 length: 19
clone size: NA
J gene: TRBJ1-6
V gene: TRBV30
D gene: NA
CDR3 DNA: TGTGCCTGGACCAGAGGTTGGATGCTGGCCAGCTCCTATAATTCACCCCTCCACTTT
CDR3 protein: CAWTRGWMLASSYNSPLHF

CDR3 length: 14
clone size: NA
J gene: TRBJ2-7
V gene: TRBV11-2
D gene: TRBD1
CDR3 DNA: TGTGCCAGCAGCTTAGGAGGGACAGGGGACGAGCAGTACTTC
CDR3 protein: CASSLGGTGDEQYF

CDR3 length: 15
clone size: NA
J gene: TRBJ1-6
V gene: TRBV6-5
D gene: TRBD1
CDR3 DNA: TGTGCCAGCCTCGGGGCCAGGGGGCTTAATTCACCCCTCCACTTT
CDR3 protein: CASLGARGLNSPLHF

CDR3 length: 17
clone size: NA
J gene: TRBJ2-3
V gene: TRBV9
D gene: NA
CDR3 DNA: TGTGCCAGCAGCGTAGGTGGGAGTTCGGTAAGCACAGATACGCAGTATTTT
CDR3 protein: CASSVGGSSVSTDTQYF